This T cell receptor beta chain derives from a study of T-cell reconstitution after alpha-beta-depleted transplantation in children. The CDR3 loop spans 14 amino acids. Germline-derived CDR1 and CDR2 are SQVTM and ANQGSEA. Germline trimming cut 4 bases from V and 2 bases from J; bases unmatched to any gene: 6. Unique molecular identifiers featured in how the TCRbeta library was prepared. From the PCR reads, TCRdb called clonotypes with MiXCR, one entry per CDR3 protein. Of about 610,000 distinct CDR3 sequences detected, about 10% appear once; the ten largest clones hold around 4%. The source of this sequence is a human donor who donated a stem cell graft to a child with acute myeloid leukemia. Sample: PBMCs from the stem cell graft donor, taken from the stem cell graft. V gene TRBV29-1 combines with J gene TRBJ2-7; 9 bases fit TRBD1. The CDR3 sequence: CSVGLGTGTYEQYF. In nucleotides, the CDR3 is TGCAGCGTTGGCCTTGGGACAGGGACCTACGAGCAGTACTTC.